The text below deals with one T cell receptor beta chain. In the original processing: By means of reference gene primer amplification, nucleated cell counts were estimated. Here immunoSEQ multiplex PCR was the method, and the copy in TCRdb shows in-frame clones only, minus some. For V, J and clone size, that table is used; D and trimming come from the DNA. The data hold more than 70,000 clones, with 90% observed a single time. Germline V gives CDR1 MNHNY, CDR2 SVGAGI (reference sequence). The CDR3 loop spans 13 amino acids. V was cut by 6 bases and J by 1 base, with 9 bases left in between. This sample was included in a study of blood T cell repertoires in COVID-19. Study-level background: Both acute and convalescent COVID-19 samples were obtained from the United States, Italy and Spain. T cells, B-cell-depleted T cells, or PBMCs provided the cDNA or gDNA that served as material.

Input material: peripheral blood. This TCR came from a woman older than 75 with acute or convalescent COVID-19. The chain combines TRBV6-6 with TRBJ1-1; perhaps TRBD1 as D (6 bases). CDR3 nucleotide sequence: TGTGCCAGCAGGGGGGACACGAACACTGAAGCTTTCTTT. As protein: CASRGDTNTEAFF.